This record concerns one T cell receptor beta chain sequence. Its target is unknown. Produced via immunoSEQ multiplex PCR; TCRdb's table is partial and in-frame only. The data hold about 73,000 clones, with over 75% observed a single time. Receiving focal radiation plus CTLA-4 blockade with ipilimumab were patients who had chemo-refractory metastatic non-small-cell lung cancer. The data derive from a study of radiotherapy plus CTLA-4 blockade in lung cancer. Study summary: Objective responses were observed in 15% to 20% of patients, and disease control was achieved by approximately 30%.

Overall study results and limits: Radiotherapy plus ipilimumab was followed by expansion in blood of tumor-derived TCR clones. Together with interferon-beta, which increased in serum after radiation, early dynamic changes in blood T cell clones were reportedly the best predictors of response.

Germline assignment: CDR1 SGDLS and CDR2 YYNGEE. There are 13 residues in the CDR3. V was pared by 5 bases and J by 9 bases, with 17 bases between. Sample: peripheral blood, taken from a patient treated with radiotherapy plus ipilimumab. The chain links TRBV9 to TRBJ1-2, with D maybe TRBD1 (5 bases). The sequence was obtained from a human donor with non-small cell lung cancer that progressed on radiotherapy plus ipilimumab. The CDR3 DNA follows: TGTGCCAGCAGTTCAACAGGTTCAAGTCGCTACACCTTC. Encoded protein: CASSSTGSSRYTF.